A selection of T cell receptor beta chains follows, all from one sample in a study of T cells in Graves' hyperthyroidism and ophthalmopathy. TCRdb fed the multiplex PCR reads into MiXCR, producing one record per CDR3 protein. The sample contains a few hundred thousand distinct CDR3 sequences, under 60% of which appear only once. The sequenced material came from peripheral blood or thyroid tissue (not recorded which). The receptors were gathered from a woman between 18 and 29 years old with Graves' hyperthyroidism. Each CDR3 is given with its conserved first and last residue. A D gene is named only where the DNA matches it firmly. Clone sizes are given selectively: once, few, many, or a class where the clone is expanded.

>many|-|TRBJ1-5|TRBV27
TGTGCCAGCAGCGAGACCAGCAATCAGCCCCAGCATTTT
CASSETSNQPQHF
>once|-|TRBJ1-2|TRBV29-1
TGCAGCAGTTCCCTTCTAGGACCAAATTATGGCTACACCTTC
CSSSLLGPNYGYTF
>-|-|TRBJ2-6|TRBV19
TGTGCCAGCTTCTCAGGGGACAACGTCCTGACTTTC
CASFSGDNVLTF
>many|TRBD2|TRBJ2-5|TRBV6-2/TRBV6-3
TGTGCCAGCAGTTACGGGGGACTAGCGGGAGAGACCCAGTACTTC
CASSYGGLAGETQYF
>-|TRBD2|TRBJ2-1|TRBV24-1
TGTGCCACCACCGACCCCGGGACTAGCAATGAGCAGTTCTTC
CATTDPGTSNEQFF
>many|-|TRBJ1-5|TRBV29-1
TGCAGCGCCGGAGTCGATAGCAATCAGCCCCAGCATTTT
CSAGVDSNQPQHF
>-|TRBD1|TRBJ2-7|TRBV10-3
TGTGCCATCAGTACAGGGGTTCATGGCTACGAGCAGTACTTC
CAISTGVHGYEQYF
>many|-|TRBJ1-2|TRBV20-1
TGCAGTGCTAGAGTAAGAGGCACAAATGGCTACACCTTC
CSARVRGTNGYTF
>-|-|TRBJ2-7|TRBV5-1
TGCGCCAGCAGCGCAGGGGGAGGACCCTACGAGCAGTACTTC
CASSAGGGPYEQYF
>many|-|TRBJ1-6|TRBV12-3/TRBV12-4
TGTGCCAGCGGACAGAGCTCCTATAATTCACCCCTCCACTTT
CASGQSSYNSPLHF
>-|TRBD2|TRBJ2-2|TRBV10-3
TGTGCCAGCAGTGATCGACTAGCGGGAGAGGCCGGGGAGCTGTTTTTT
CASSDRLAGEAGELFF
>-|TRBD2|TRBJ2-5|TRBV5-1
TGCGCCAGCACGACCGGGACTAGCGGGAGTTTAGGCGAGACCCAGTACTTC
CASTTGTSGSLGETQYF
>many|TRBD1|TRBJ1-5|TRBV2
TGTGCCAGCAGTGAGAGAGGGACAGGGGATAGCAATCAGCCCCAGCATTTT
CASSERGTGDSNQPQHF
>-|-|TRBJ1-1|TRBV7-2
TGTGCCAGCACATCGGGGGGCACTGAAGCTTTCTTT
CASTSGGTEAFF
>many|-|TRBJ2-7|TRBV7-9
TGTGCCAGCAGCTTCCCGACTAGTTACGAGCAGTACTTC
CASSFPTSYEQYF
>-|-|TRBJ2-2|TRBV6-4
TGTGCCAGCAGTGACGGACAGAACACCGGGGAGCTGTCTTGG
CASSDGQNTGELSW
>once|-|TRBJ2-5|TRBV20-1
TGCAGTGCTAGAGATCCCCCGGGGGAGACCCAGTACTTC
CSARDPPGETQYF
>-|-|TRBJ1-5|TRBV25-1
TGTGCCAGCAGTGAACGGACGGGAAATCAGCCCCAGCATTTT
CASSERTGNQPQHF
>many|-|TRBJ2-7|TRBV29-1
TGCAGCGTTGGGAATGGATTGGGTGCCTACGAGCAGTACTTC
CSVGNGLGAYEQYF
>many|-|TRBJ2-5|TRBV7-2
TGTGCCAGCAGCTTCCGATACCAGGAGGAAGAGACCCAGTACTTC
CASSFRYQEEETQYF
>-|-|TRBJ1-6|TRBV2
TGTGCCAGCAGTCTAGGACTAGCGGGAGGTTCACCCCTCCACTTT
CASSLGLAGGSPLHF
>-|TRBD2|TRBJ2-5|TRBV20-1
TGCAGTGCTAGAGATGGGACTAGCGGCTTCCAAGAGACCCAGTACTTC
CSARDGTSGFQETQYF
>many|-|TRBJ2-5|TRBV9
-
CASSVEPFFSGQGRFLETQYF
>many|-|TRBJ1-4|TRBV4-1
TGCGCCAGCAGCCAAGGGAGGAAACTGTTTTTT
CASSQGRKLFF
>-|TRBD1|TRBJ1-1|TRBV10-2
TGCGCCAGCAGTTCAAGTACAGGGGGATTTGGAGCTTTCTTT
CASSSSTGGFGAFF
>many|-|TRBJ2-7|TRBV20-1
TGCAGTGCCCGATCTACGGACGAGCAGTACTTC
CSARSTDEQYF
>many|-|TRBJ1-1|TRBV12-5
TGTGCTAGTGGTCTCTCCGGGTACACTGAAGCTTTCTTT
CASGLSGYTEAFF
>many|TRBD1|TRBJ2-5|TRBV5-4
TGTGCCAGCAGCATTCGGACAGGCCAAGAGACCCAGTACTTC
CASSIRTGQETQYF
>-|-|TRBJ2-7|TRBV7-6
TGTGCCAGCAGCTTAGCACGGGAGAGGGCCTACAATGAGCAGTACTTC
CASSLARERAYNEQYF
>-|TRBD2|TRBJ2-7|TRBV13
TGTGCCAGCAGCTTAAGGGGGCTAGCGGGAGTAGAGGAGCAGTACTTC
CASSLRGLAGVEEQYF
>-|-|TRBJ2-2|TRBV30
TGTGCCTGGAGTGTTCGCTACCGGACCGGCGGGGAGCTGTTTTTT
CAWSVRYRTGGELFF
>-|-|TRBJ1-5|TRBV2
TGTGCCAGCAGTGAAGCTGACAGGCTTCATCAGCCCCAGCATTTT
CASSEADRLHQPQHF
>many|-|TRBJ2-5|TRBV2
TGTGCCAGCAGGTCGGTCGGGACCCAGTACTTC
CASRSVGTQYF
>-|TRBD1|TRBJ2-7|TRBV7-4
TGTGCCAGCAGCTGGGCAGGGGGTAGCGAGCAGTACTTC
CASSWAGGSEQYF
>-|-|TRBJ2-3|TRBV12-3/TRBV12-4
TGTGCCAGCAGTTACGGTCCTCGGGCGACAGATACGCAGTATTTT
CASSYGPRATDTQYF
>-|TRBD2|TRBJ2-1|TRBV20-1
TGCAGTGCTAGTCAAACTAGCGGGAGGCGAAATGAGCAGTTCTTC
CSASQTSGRRNEQFF
>-|-|TRBJ1-2|TRBV25-1
TGTGCCAGCACGGCTGCGGGCTATGGCTACACCTTC
CASTAAGYGYTF
>-|TRBD1|TRBJ1-5|TRBV7-7
TGTGCTAGCAGCGCGACAGGGGGTCCCGATAGCAATCAGCCCCAGCATTTT
CASSATGGPDSNQPQHF
>-|TRBD2|TRBJ2-5|TRBV18
TGTGCCAGCTCACCACCGCGGTTTAGCGGGGACCAAGAGACCCAGTACTTC
CASSPPRFSGDQETQYF
>-|TRBD2|TRBJ2-1|TRBV7-9
TGTGCCAGCAGCTTGAGGGTGGTAGCGGGAGAGGATGAGCAGTTCTTC
CASSLRVVAGEDEQFF
>many|TRBD1|TRBJ1-4|TRBV20-1
TGCAGTGCCATCCGGACAGGGAGTGAAAAACTGTTTTTT
CSAIRTGSEKLFF
>medium-sized|-|TRBJ1-2|TRBV15
TGTGCCACCAGCAGGGACTTTAACTATGGCTACACCTTC
CATSRDFNYGYTF
>many|-|TRBJ1-3|TRBV4-1
TGCGCCAGCAGCCAAGACGGTCGGGCCGTAACTGGAAACACCATATATTTT
CASSQDGRAVTGNTIYF
>many|TRBD1|TRBJ1-5|TRBV4-1
TGCGCCAGCAGCTGGGACAGGGAGGGCGGTCAGCCCCAGCATTTT
CASSWDREGGQPQHF
>few|TRBD1|TRBJ2-3|TRBV24-1
TGTGCCACCGGCAGGGGGAGCACAGATACGCAGTATTTT
CATGRGSTDTQYF
>many|-|TRBJ1-6|TRBV9
TGTGCCAGCAGCGGTGTCGTTAGCTCCTATAATTCACCCCTCCACTTT
CASSGVVSSYNSPLHF
>-|TRBD1|TRBJ1-2|TRBV11-2
TGTGCCAGCGCCGACAGGGATTCCGGTGGCTACACCTTC
CASADRDSGGYTF
>many|-|TRBJ1-5|TRBV2
TGTGCCAGCAGTGAATTTGGGCAGCATCAGCCCCAGCATTTT
CASSEFGQHQPQHF
>many|-|TRBJ2-2|TRBV2
TGTGCCAGCAGAGGCCGGAAGGGGAAAGAAGAAACCGGGGAGCTGTTTTTT
CASRGRKGKEETGELFF
>-|TRBD1|TRBJ1-1|TRBV7-3
TGTGCCAGCAGCTTAACGGCAGGGGGCGCCGGCACTGAAGCTTTCTTT
CASSLTAGGAGTEAFF
>-|TRBD1|TRBJ2-5|TRBV29-1
TGCAGCGTTTCGACGGGACAGGGGGCAGAGACCCAGTACTTC
CSVSTGQGAETQYF
>-|-|TRBJ1-2|TRBV29-1
TGCAGCGTCGACAGGACCTATGGCTACACCTTC
CSVDRTYGYTF